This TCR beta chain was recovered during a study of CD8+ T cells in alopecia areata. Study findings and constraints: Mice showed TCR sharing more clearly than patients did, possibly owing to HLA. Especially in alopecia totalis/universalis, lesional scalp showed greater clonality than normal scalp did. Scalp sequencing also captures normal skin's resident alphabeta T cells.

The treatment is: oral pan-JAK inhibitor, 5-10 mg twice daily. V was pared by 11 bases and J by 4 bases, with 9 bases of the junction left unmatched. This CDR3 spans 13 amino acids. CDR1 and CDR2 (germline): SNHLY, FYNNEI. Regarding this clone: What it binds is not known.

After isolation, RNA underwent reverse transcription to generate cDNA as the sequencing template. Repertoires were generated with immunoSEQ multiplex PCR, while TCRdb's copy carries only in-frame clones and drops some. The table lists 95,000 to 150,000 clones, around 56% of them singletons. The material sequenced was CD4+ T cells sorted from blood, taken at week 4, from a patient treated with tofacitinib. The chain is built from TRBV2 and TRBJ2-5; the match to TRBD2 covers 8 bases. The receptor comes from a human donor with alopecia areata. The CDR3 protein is CAAQRERLETQYF. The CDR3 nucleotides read TGTGCCGCCCAGCGGGAGAGGTTAGAGACCCAGTACTTC.